This T cell receptor (beta chain) is from a study of blood T cell repertoires in COVID-19. Whole-study context: Collection of acute and convalescent COVID-19 samples took place in the United States, Italy and Spain.

Germline CDR1 reads SGHTA; CDR2 reads FQGNSA. The CDR3 extends over 14 amino acids. V lost 4 bases and J 3 bases, leaving 12 bases between the germline ends. In its sample, this clone was seen a few times. Per the authors' pipeline: How many nucleated cells were present was estimated from reference gene primer amplification. Produced via immunoSEQ multiplex PCR; TCRdb's table is partial and in-frame only. That table supplies the V and J calls and clone size; D and trimming were determined from the DNA. This sample has about 160,000 clones; more than 60% occur once, and the top ten carry about 8.3%. The V gene is TRBV7-2, the J gene TRBJ2-5; D gene ambiguous. This receptor was obtained from a man aged 55 to 70 with acute or convalescent COVID-19. Material: peripheral blood. For the CDR3, the DNA is TGTGCCAGCAGCTCCTCCGGGTGGAAAGAGACCCAGTACTTC. This sequence encodes CASSSSGWKETQYF.